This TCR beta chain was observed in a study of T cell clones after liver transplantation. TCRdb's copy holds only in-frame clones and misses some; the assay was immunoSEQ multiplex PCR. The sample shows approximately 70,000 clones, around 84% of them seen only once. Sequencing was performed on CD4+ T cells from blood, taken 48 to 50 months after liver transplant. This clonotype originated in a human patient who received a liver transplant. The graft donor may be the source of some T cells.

The CDR3, as DNA: TGTGCCAGCAGCAGACAGAGGAGTGGGGAGACCCAGTACTTC. The encoded protein is CASSRQRSGETQYF. The chain links TRBV7-2 to TRBJ2-5, with D tentatively TRBD1 (5 bases). The CDR3 is made up of 14 amino acids. Per germline, CDR1 SGHTA and CDR2 FQGNSA. Trimming shortened V by 5 bases and J by 5 bases, and 15 bases separated the two germline ends.